Following are 14 T cell receptor beta chains from one sample sequenced in a study of CD8 T cells in ankylosing spondylitis. Study-level findings and limits: Characteristic, it appeared, of ankylosing spondylitis blood was a TCR beta motif of eight highly homologous variants.

TCRdb redid the calling of the 5' RACE reads with MiXCR, one entry per CDR3 protein. The sample includes about 220,000 distinct CDR3 sequences, 5.5% to 7.5% seen only once; the top ten take 11% to 15%. For these receptors, no antigen is known. The specimen sequenced was blood, either unsorted or a sorted T cell fraction (not recorded which). These TCRs come from a male donor with ankylosing spondylitis.

At least ten counts were recorded for this clonotype. The chain combines TRBV24-1 with TRBJ2-3; D remains unclear. Looked up from germline, CDR1 is KGHDR and CDR2 is SFDVKD. V was cut by 4 bases and J by 2 bases, with 12 bases left in between. The CDR3 is 15 amino acids. The CDR3 here is CATSDYGTDTDTQYF. The CDR3 DNA follows: TGTGCCACCAGTGACTACGGAACAGACACAGATACGCAGTATTTT.

This clonotype has at least ten counts. The CDR3 region is CSAVGDDYGYTF. CDR3 in DNA: TGCAGCGCTGTCGGGGATGACTATGGCTACACCTTC. This sequence joins TRBV29-1 and TRBJ1-2; D is unresolved. The germline gives CDR1 SQVTM, CDR2 ANQGSEA. The CDR3 loop spans 12 amino acids. Trimming took 7 bases from V and 3 from J, leaving 12 bases between them. Full variable domain (rest looked up from reference TRBV29-1 and TRBJ1-2): SAVISQKPSRDICQRGTSLTIQCQVDSQVTMMFWYRQQPGQSLTLIATANQGSEATYESGFVIDKFPISRPNLTFSTLTVSNMSPEDSSIYLCSAVGDDYGYTFGSGTRLTVV.

This clonotype was seen more than once but under ten times. This rearrangement joins TRBV28 to TRBJ2-7, with 8 bases lining up with TRBD1. The CDR3 is 16 residues long. Germline loops: CDR1 MDHEN, CDR2 SYDVKM. Trimming at V came to 3 bases and at J to 6 bases, leaving 13 bases not matched to a gene. Here the CDR3 reads CASSFPGAGGAFEQYF. CDR3 coding DNA: TGTGCCAGCAGTTTTCCCGGGGCAGGGGGCGCGTTCGAGCAGTACTTC.

Many counts were recorded for this clonotype. The CDR3 DNA reads TGTGCCAGCAGTTTCCAGGGGGAAGTTACAGATACGCAGTATTTT. Translating gives CASSFQGEVTDTQYF. This chain connects TRBV6-5 to TRBJ2-3; TRBD1 matches 7 bases. Germline CDR1 reads MNHEY; CDR2 reads SVGAGI. V lost 4 bases, J lost 3 bases, and 7 bases stayed unmatched. This CDR3 has 15 amino acids.

This clonotype was detected many times. V and J are TRBV5-6 and TRBJ2-1; 10 bases map to TRBD2. Germline V gene data show CDR1 as SGHDT and CDR2 as YYEEEE. This CDR3 region has 15 residues. V shed 4 bases and J 3 bases; nucleotides not matched to a gene: 4. The CDR3 nucleotides are TGTGCCAGCAGCCCTTCTAGCGGGGGCTACAATGAGCAGTTCTTC. Translating gives CASSPSSGGYNEQFF.

A note on this clonotype: A much more abundant neighbour one base away suggests this may be a read error. The rearrangement joins TRBV4-3 to TRBJ2-7; D not certain. V was shortened by 2 bases and J by 6 bases, with 11 bases between the two germline ends. The germline CDR1 and CDR2 sequences are LGHNA and YSLEER. The CDR3 has 13 amino acids. The CDR3 loop is CASSQNPSPEQYF. In nucleotides, the CDR3 is TGCGCCAGCAGCCAAAATCCCAGCCCCGAGCAGTACTTC.

This clonotype was seen repeatedly, ten times or more. V gene TRBV20-1 combines with J gene TRBJ2-4, with D possibly TRBD2 on 7 matching bases. The CDR3 spans 14 residues. Germline V gives CDR1 DFQATT, CDR2 SNEGSKA (reference sequence). V lost 3 bases and J lost 3, with 12 bases in between. CDR3 nucleotide sequence: TGCAGTGCTAGGCTAGGGGGGGACAAAAACATTCAGTACTTC. Its protein product is CSARLGGDKNIQYF.

There are a few counts of this clonotype. The chain couples TRBV2 to TRBJ2-7; no definite D call. CDR1 is SNHLY, CDR2 FYNNEI, per germline. This CDR3 region has 14 residues. The V end was cut by 6 bases, the J end by 1 base, with 13 bases between. CDR3 residues: CASSPAGWSYEQYF. The CDR3 DNA reads as TGTGCCAGCAGCCCGGCTGGATGGTCCTACGAGCAGTACTTC.

This clonotype has ten or more counts. V and J are TRBV2 and TRBJ2-1, with D possibly matching TRBD2 (6 bases). The CDR3 is made up of 15 amino acids. Trimming left V 5 bases short and J 6 bases short, with 17 bases between. The V gene's germline CDR1 is SNHLY and CDR2 FYNNEI. CDR3 in DNA: TGTGCCAGCAGTACAGCGGGCCCCGCGGTCAATGAGCAGTTCTTC. Encoded protein: CASSTAGPAVNEQFF.

This clonotype was detected many times. The rearrangement links TRBV29-1 to TRBJ1-1; TRBD1 agrees at 7 bases. Germline assignment: CDR1 SQVTM and CDR2 ANQGSEA. V shed 4 bases, J shed 3 bases, and the junction held 2 bases outside the gene matches. The CDR3 totals 12 residues. The CDR3 spells CSVGGTDTEAFF. The CDR3 DNA is TGCAGCGTTGGGGGGACAGACACTGAAGCTTTCTTT.

This clonotype appeared many times. The chain combines TRBV7-6 with TRBJ2-3, with 7 bases lining up with TRBD2. Germline CDR1 is SGHVS and CDR2 is FNYEAQ. With V trimmed by 4 bases and J by 5 bases, 3 bases remained unmatched. CDR3 size: 13 residues. CDR3 in amino acids: CASSSGGKDTQYF. The CDR3 coding sequence is TGTGCCAGCAGCTCCGGGGGGAAAGATACGCAGTATTTT.

The rearrangement links TRBV20-1 to TRBJ2-3, with 8 bases that match TRBD2. The germline gives CDR1 DFQATT, CDR2 SNEGSKA (reference sequence). Trimming at V came to 6 bases and at J to 5 bases, leaving 10 bases not matched to a gene. This CDR3 spans 14 amino acids. The CDR3 region is CSAETSADEDTQYF. The CDR3 DNA sequence: TGCAGTGCCGAGACTAGCGCAGATGAAGATACGCAGTATTTT.

This clonotype was observed many times. The rearrangement joins TRBV29-1 to TRBJ1-1; the D gene is possibly TRBD1 (6 bases). V dropped 7 bases and J dropped 0 bases, with 12 bases sitting between them. The CDR3 is made up of 13 amino acids. Per the germline V gene, CDR1 is SQVTM and CDR2 is ANQGSEA. The CDR3 loop reads CSGETGLNTEAFF. The CDR3 DNA reads as TGCAGCGGGGAGACAGGCTTGAACACTGAAGCTTTCTTT.

This clonotype was observed a few times. This chain uses TRBV28 with TRBJ2-7, with D possibly called TRBD1 or TRBD2 (6 bases each). Germline CDR1 MDHEN, CDR2 SYDVKM. The CDR3 consists of 16 residues. Trimming pared 7 bases from V and 0 bases from J, leaving 19 bases between. The CDR3 DNA reads TGTGCCAGCACCCAGGGGCGGGGCCGAAGCTCCTACGAGCAGTACTTC. Its translation: CASTQGRGRSSYEQYF.